The 27 T cell receptor beta chains below all came from one sample that was sequenced in a study of T-cell reconstitution after alpha-beta-depleted transplantation in children. Unique molecular identifiers featured in how the TCRbeta library was prepared. TCRdb called the PCR reads again in MiXCR, with one record for every CDR3 protein. The sample records over 400,000 distinct CDR3 sequences, 12% being singletons. Sample: PBMCs from the stem cell graft donor, taken from the stem cell graft. These receptors all come from a human donor who donated a stem cell graft to a child with combined immunodeficiency.

This clonotype was recorded at least ten times. The chain combines TRBV9 with TRBJ2-7; D unresolved. The germline gives CDR1 SGDLS, CDR2 YYNGEE. V gave up 0 bases and J gave up 7 bases, with 14 bases separating them. This CDR3 contains 14 residues. CDR3 loop: CASSVGGNSREQYF. CDR3 sequence (DNA): TGTGCCAGCAGCGTAGGTGGGAATTCGCGTGAGCAGTACTTC.

This clonotype was observed a handful of times. The rearrangement uses TRBV9 and TRBJ1-2; D is unresolved. Trimming removed 0 bases from V and 2 bases from J, with 8 bases in between. CDR1 is SGDLS and CDR2 is YYNGEE in the germline V gene. The CDR3 covers 14 residues. CDR3 nucleotides: TGTGCCAGCAGCGTAGGGGGAGGAAACTATGGCTACACCTTC. It specifies CASSVGGGNYGYTF.

This clonotype was seen repeatedly, ten times or more. This chain joins TRBV7-6 and TRBJ2-1; D gene uncertain. The CDR3 contains 13 residues. V gave up 1 base and J gave up 7 bases, with 8 bases separating them. Germline CDR1 is SGHVS and CDR2 is FNYEAQ. The CDR3 is CASSLVVQNEQFF. The CDR3 DNA is TGTGCCAGCAGCTTAGTAGTCCAAAATGAGCAGTTCTTC.

This clonotype turned up a few times. The chain uses TRBV18 and TRBJ2-3; D is ambiguous. V was cut by 2 bases and J by 0 bases, with 6 bases left in between. The CDR3 contains 14 residues. Germline V lookup: CDR1 KGHSH, CDR2 LQKENI. The CDR3 loop is CASSPFTSTDTQYF. The CDR3 coding sequence is TGTGCCAGCTCACCATTCACTAGCACAGATACGCAGTATTTT.

This chain links TRBV6-2 or TRBV6-3 with TRBJ1-2; D not resolved. The CDR3 consists of 10 residues. From germline, CDR1 is MNHEY and CDR2 SVGEGT. V was cut by 6 bases and J by 8 bases, with 7 bases left in between. CDR3: CASRGWGYTF. CDR3 nucleotide sequence: TGTGCCAGCAGGGGTTGGGGCTACACCTTC.

This clonotype has a count of ten or more. The gene calls are TRBV12-3 or TRBV12-4 and TRBJ2-1; TRBD2 matches 13 bases. The CDR3 is 16 residues long. After removal of 5 bases from V and 6 bases from J, the junction contained 7 bases not matched to a gene. The CDR3 DNA reads TGTGCCAGCAGTAAGGCGGGACTAGCGGGAACCAATGAGCAGTTCTTC. Encoded protein: CASSKAGLAGTNEQFF.

The J gene is TRBJ2-5, the V gene TRBV12-3 or TRBV12-4, with 8 bases aligning to TRBD2. J gave up 2 bases and V 6 bases, and 11 bases lay outside the gene matches. The CDR3 has 16 amino acids. The CDR3 is CASSQSWRGVQETQYF. The CDR3 DNA sequence: TGTGCCAGCAGCCAAAGCTGGCGGGGGGTACAAGAGACCCAGTACTTC.

The chain has TRBV5-1 and TRBJ2-5; no clear D. Trimming pared 0 bases from V and 5 bases from J, leaving 14 bases between. This CDR3 spans 15 amino acids. Germline lookup yields CDR1 SGHRS and CDR2 YFSETQ. The CDR3 region has the DNA TGCGCCAGCAGCTTGGCCGGTAGTGTCCGGGAGACCCAGTACTTC. Translating gives CASSLAGSVRETQYF.

Many counts were recorded for this clonotype. This chain joins TRBV6-5 and TRBJ2-2; D may be TRBD1 or TRBD2 (6 bases each). The germline V and J ends were trimmed by 4 bases and 0 bases, with 12 bases remaining between them. The CDR3 covers 16 residues. Germline CDR1 and CDR2: MNHEY and SVGAGI. CDR3 loop: CASSFGGGSNTGELFF. In DNA form, the CDR3 reads TGTGCCAGCAGTTTCGGGGGCGGGTCGAACACCGGGGAGCTGTTTTTT.

This chain uses TRBV6-1 with TRBJ1-2; perhaps TRBD1 as D (5 bases). The V and J ends lost 3 bases and 1 base respectively, with 12 bases between them. Germline CDR1 is MNHNS and CDR2 is SASEGT. The CDR3 contains 15 residues. CDR3 region: CASSDWGGRNYGYTF. The CDR3 DNA follows: TGTGCCAGCAGTGATTGGGGGGGACGTAACTATGGCTACACCTTC.

This clonotype was recorded at least ten times. The chain is built from TRBV6-5 and TRBJ2-2; 9 bases agree with TRBD1. The junction had 3 bases not matched to a gene; V was cut back by 2 bases and J by 5 bases. The CDR3 totals 15 residues. The germline V gene encodes CDR1 MNHEY and CDR2 SVGAGI. The CDR3 bases are TGTGCCAGCAGTTACGGGACAGGGAATACCGGGGAGCTGTTTTTT. Translation gives CASSYGTGNTGELFF.

The CDR3 DNA sequence: TGTGCCAGCAGTCTTAGTCCCGGGACGTTCGGAGCCGAGCAGTACTTC. The encoded protein is CASSLSPGTFGAEQYF. The V and J genes are TRBV14 and TRBJ2-7, with D perhaps matching TRBD1 or TRBD2 (5 bases each). In germline, CDR1 is SGHDN, CDR2 FVKESK. With 6 bases removed from V and 6 bases from J, the gap between germline ends came to 24 bases. This CDR3 has 16 residues.

This clonotype was found many times. This sequence joins TRBV20-1 and TRBJ1-1, with D possibly TRBD1 on 5 matching bases. The CDR3 totals 14 residues. Trimming stripped 5 bases from V and 0 bases from J, with 13 bases between. The germline V gene has CDR1 DFQATT and CDR2 SNEGSKA (reference sequence). CDR3 nucleotides: TGCAGTGCTTTTGGGGGTTTAATGAACACTGAAGCTTTCTTT. It specifies CSAFGGLMNTEAFF.

The chain has TRBV6-1 and TRBJ2-7; D possibly corresponds to TRBD2 (5 bases). Germline V gives CDR1 MNHNS, CDR2 SASEGT. CDR3 size: 14 residues. Trimming removed 8 bases at V and 2 bases at J, with 16 bases between. This chain's CDR3 is CASEISEGPYEQYF. As DNA, the CDR3 is TGTGCCAGCGAAATTTCAGAGGGTCCCTACGAGCAGTACTTC.

At least ten counts were recorded for this clonotype. The rearrangement uses TRBV15 and TRBJ1-1; 7 bases line up with TRBD1. In germline, CDR1 is LNHNV, CDR2 YYDKDF (reference sequence). This CDR3 is 19 amino acids long. Trimming removed 0 bases from V and 0 bases from J; junction bases left unmatched: 13. The CDR3 here is CATSRDRGTKFLMNTEAFF. In nucleotides, the CDR3 is TGTGCCACCAGCAGAGACAGGGGGACTAAATTCCTTATGAACACTGAAGCTTTCTTT.

The chain is built from TRBV6-1 and TRBJ1-2; no definite D call. Trimming left V 8 bases short and J 4 bases short, with 14 bases between. Germline V lookup: CDR1 MNHNS, CDR2 SASEGT. There are 13 residues in the CDR3. As DNA, the CDR3 is TGTGCCAGCTCCCGGGGTCCTAGCTATGGCTACACCTTC. Amino acid sequence: CASSRGPSYGYTF.

This clonotype has a handful of counts. The genes are TRBV12-3 or TRBV12-4 and TRBJ2-2; D perhaps matches TRBD1 (5 bases). The V end was cut by 4 bases, the J end by 6 bases, with 12 bases between. The CDR3 spans 14 residues. The CDR3 DNA is TGTGCCAGCAGTTCCCGTGAAGGGGCCGGGGAGCTGTTTTTT. This gives the protein CASSSREGAGELFF.

This clonotype was recorded many times. The chain's CDR3 is CASSQVFDNEQFF. The CDR3 DNA reads as TGTGCCAGCAGCCAAGTATTCGACAATGAGCAGTTCTTC. This sequence joins TRBV3-1 and TRBJ2-1; no clear D gene. Germline V CDR1 and CDR2: LGHDT, YNNKEL (reference sequence). The CDR3 contains 13 residues. Deletions cut 1 base from V and 5 bases from J, with 6 bases between.

This clonotype appeared a few times. This chain links TRBV6-1 with TRBJ2-1, with 8 bases identical to TRBD2. Looked up from germline, CDR1 is MNHNS and CDR2 is SASEGT. V was pared by 7 bases and J by 4 bases, with 15 bases of the junction left unmatched. The CDR3 has 17 amino acids. The CDR3 nucleotides read TGTGCCAGCAACCCCCAGAGGGCGGGAGGCCAGTACAATGAGCAGTTCTTC. The encoded protein is CASNPQRAGGQYNEQFF.

The genes are TRBV30 and TRBJ1-3; tentative D call: TRBD1 (6 bases). Trimming took 3 bases from V and 2 from J, leaving 11 bases between them. This CDR3 region has 14 residues. The V gene's germline CDR1 is GTSNPN and CDR2 SVGIG (reference sequence). The CDR3 DNA is TGTGCCTGGAGGGTACAGGGTGCTGGAAACACCATATATTTT. The encoded protein is CAWRVQGAGNTIYF.

In this sample, this clonotype turned up a few times. V gene TRBV12-3 or TRBV12-4 combines with J gene TRBJ2-7; 10 nucleotides line up with TRBD2. The CDR3 is 14 residues long. J lost 0 bases, V lost 9 bases, and 5 bases had no gene match. The CDR3 loop is CARCGLAASYEQYF. The DNA of the CDR3 is TGTGCCAGGTGCGGACTAGCGGCCTCCTACGAGCAGTACTTC.

The rearrangement joins TRBV5-1 to TRBJ1-1; D call uncertain. Germline values: CDR1 SGHRS, CDR2 YFSETQ. Trimming shortened V by 0 bases and J by 0 bases, and 9 bases separated the two germline ends. There are 15 residues in the CDR3. As DNA, the CDR3 is TGCGCCAGCAGCTTGGGCGACGCATTGAACACTGAAGCTTTCTTT. It specifies CASSLGDALNTEAFF. The complete variable domain, with remaining parts taken from reference TRBV5-1 and TRBJ1-1, reads KAGVTQTPRYLIKTRGQQVTLSCSPISGHRSVSWYQQTPGQGLQFLFEYFSETQRNKGNFPGRFSGRQFSNSRSEMNVSTLELGDSALYLCASSLGDALNTEAFFGQGTRLTVV.

This clonotype came up a few times. J is TRBJ2-7 and V is TRBV7-9; tentative D call: TRBD1 (5 bases). V was cut by 4 bases and J by 7 bases, with 11 bases left in between. CDR1 is SEHNR, CDR2 FQNEAQ, per germline (reference sequence). This CDR3 contains 12 residues. CDR3 DNA: TGTGCCAGCAGCTCATCAGGGTTTGAGCAGTACTTC. Its translation is CASSSSGFEQYF.

This clonotype was seen many times. The chain joins TRBV7-2 to TRBJ2-7, with 13 bases that match TRBD2. The CDR3 has 15 residues. Germline lookup yields CDR1 SGHTA and CDR2 FQGNSA. The trim removed 5 bases at V and 4 bases at J, leaving 5 bases unmatched. DNA for the CDR3: TGTGCCAGCAGCCCGACTAGCGGGAGGAGGTACGAGCAGTACTTC. Residues: CASSPTSGRRYEQYF.

The J gene is TRBJ2-3, the V gene TRBV12-3 or TRBV12-4, with 10 bases matching TRBD1. The CDR3 is 14 residues long. V dropped 10 bases and J dropped 1; count of bases not matched to a gene: 5. The CDR3 nucleotides read TGTGCCACCTGGGGGACAGGGGGCACAGATACGCAGTATTTT. This sequence encodes CATWGTGGTDTQYF.

Many counts were recorded for this clonotype. V is TRBV7-2 and J is TRBJ2-1, with 10 bases lining up with TRBD2. CDR1 is SGHTA and CDR2 is FQGNSA in the germline V gene. The V gene end was trimmed by 3 bases and the J gene end by 5 bases; junction bases not matched to a gene: 7. The CDR3 loop spans 16 amino acids. CDR3 sequence reads: CASSFPGLATHNEQFF. The CDR3 coding sequence is TGTGCCAGCAGCTTCCCGGGACTAGCGACCCACAATGAGCAGTTCTTC.

This clonotype has just a few counts. CDR3 coding DNA: TGTGCCAGCAGCGTACGGGGCGGCCCTAATGAAAAACTGTTTTTT. Translation gives CASSVRGGPNEKLFF. The chain combines TRBV9 with TRBJ1-4, with a possible D match to TRBD1 (5 bases). The CDR3 consists of 15 residues. The V gene's germline CDR1 is SGDLS and CDR2 YYNGEE. Trimming took 1 base from V and 3 from J, leaving 10 bases between them.